This is a list of T cell receptor beta chains from one sample in a study of T cell clonotyping in hematopoietic cell transplantation. The data were produced by immunoSEQ multiplex PCR, yet TCRdb's version contains in-frame clones alone and is incomplete. The data show roughly 30,000 clones, with approximately 90% seen just once and about 10% held by the top ten. This material consisted of PBMCs, taken 100 days after allogeneic stem cell transplant. The receptors shown here come from a female patient aged 50 to 65 who had an allogeneic stem cell transplant from a related donor, so the T cells may come from the graft donor. Some clones in this sample may be carry-over from other donors' samples. Both conserved end residues are part of each CDR3. The order of the fields is J gene, D gene, V gene, clone size, CDR3 DNA, CDR3 protein. The D gene is left open where the match is weak. The size field is filled for only some rows; it gives once, few, many or a size class.

TRBJ1-3	.	TRBV19	.	TGTGCCAGTATGGATCCTGGAAACACCATATATTTT	CASMDPGNTIYF
TRBJ1-1	.	TRBV19	once	TGTGCCAGTAGTATCGGCAGGGACCCCACTGAAGCTTTCTTT	CASSIGRDPTEAFF
TRBJ1-5	.	TRBV5-8	.	TGTGCCAGCAGCTTGCGGGGTCTTGATCAGCCCCAGCATTTT	CASSLRGLDQPQHF
TRBJ2-2	.	TRBV27	.	TGTGCCAGCACCCCCGGGGGTGGGCAGGGGTGGACCGGGGAGCTGTTTTTT	CASTPGGGQGWTGELFF
TRBJ1-3	TRBD1	TRBV5-1	.	TGCGCCAGCAGCTCCTCCGGCACAGGGGTAGGAGACACCATATATTTT	CASSSSGTGVGDTIYF
TRBJ2-1	TRBD2	TRBV10-3	.	TGTGCCATCAGGACTAGCGGGGGGCACAATGAGCAGTTCTTC	CAIRTSGGHNEQFF
TRBJ2-7	.	TRBV21-1	.	TGTGCCAGCAGCAAAGGGGGGACAGGCAGCGAGCAGTACTTC	CASSKGGTGSEQYF
TRBJ1-1	.	TRBV5-1	.	TGCGCCAGCAGCTCCCCCTCGAGCCCCTCAGGGGAGGCTTTCTTT	CASSSPSSPSGEAFF
TRBJ1-2	.	TRBV7-2	.	TGTGCCAGCAGCTTAGTCGCAGGGGTCTATGGCTACACCTTC	CASSLVAGVYGYTF
TRBJ1-1	.	TRBV7-3	.	TGTGCCAGCAGCTTAACACAGGGTACTGAAGCTTTCTTT	CASSLTQGTEAFF
TRBJ2-5	.	TRBV5-1	.	TGCGCCAGCAGCTTGGACCCGAGTGGAGAGACCCAGTACTTC	CASSLDPSGETQYF
TRBJ1-4	.	TRBV23-1	.	TGCGCCAGCAGTCAGGGGAGGAAGGCGGGAACCCATAATGAAAAACTGTTTTTT	CASSQGRKAGTHNEKLFF
TRBJ2-3	TRBD1	TRBV5-1	.	TGCGCCAGCAGCCCGGGACAGGGTGGTGATACGCAGTATTTT	CASSPGQGGDTQYF
TRBJ1-1	TRBD1	TRBV6-6	.	TGTGCCAGCAGTTACGACAGGGCCGCTTTCTTT	CASSYDRAAFF
TRBJ2-2	TRBD2	TRBV5-6	.	TGTGCCAGCAGCCTACCGACTAGCGAGGGAACCGGGGAGCTGTTTTTT	CASSLPTSEGTGELFF
TRBJ1-4	.	TRBV5-1	.	TGCGCCAGCAGAGGGGGAACTAATGAAAAACTGTTTTTT	CASRGGTNEKLFF
TRBJ1-5	.	TRBV25-1	.	TGTGCCAGCAGTTTACGTCTAGGGGAGTATAGCAATCAGCCCCAGCATTTT	CASSLRLGEYSNQPQHF
TRBJ1-1	TRBD1	TRBV7-6	.	TGTGCCAGCAGCCCGCGACAGGGTGAGGGAGCTTTCTTT	CASSPRQGEGAFF
TRBJ1-2	.	TRBV18	once	TGTGCCAGCTCACCACCGGGTTCAGACTACTATGGCTACACCTTC	CASSPPGSDYYGYTF